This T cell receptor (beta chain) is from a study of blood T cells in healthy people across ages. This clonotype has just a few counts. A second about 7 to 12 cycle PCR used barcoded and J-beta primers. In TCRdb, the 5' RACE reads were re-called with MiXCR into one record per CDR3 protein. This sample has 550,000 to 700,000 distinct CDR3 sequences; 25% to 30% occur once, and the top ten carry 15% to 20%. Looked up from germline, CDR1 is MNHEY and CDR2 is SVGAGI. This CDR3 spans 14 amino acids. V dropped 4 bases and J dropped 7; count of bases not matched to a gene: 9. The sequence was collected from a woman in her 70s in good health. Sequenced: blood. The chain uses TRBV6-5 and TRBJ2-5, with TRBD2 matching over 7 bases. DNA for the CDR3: TGTGCCAGCAGTTCTAACAGCGGGGTGGGGACCCAGTACTTC. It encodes CASSSNSGVGTQYF.